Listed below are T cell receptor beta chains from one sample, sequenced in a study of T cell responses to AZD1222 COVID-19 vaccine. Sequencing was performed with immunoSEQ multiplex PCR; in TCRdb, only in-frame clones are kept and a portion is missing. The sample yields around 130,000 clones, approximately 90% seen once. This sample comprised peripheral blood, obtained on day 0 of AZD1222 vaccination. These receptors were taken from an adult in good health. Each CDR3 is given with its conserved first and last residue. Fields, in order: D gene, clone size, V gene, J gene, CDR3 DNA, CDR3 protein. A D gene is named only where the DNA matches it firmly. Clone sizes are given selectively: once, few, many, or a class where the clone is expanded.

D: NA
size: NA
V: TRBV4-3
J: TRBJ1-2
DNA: TGCGCCAGCAGCCAAGGAGCAGGCTATGGCTACACCTTC
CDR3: CASSQGAGYGYTF

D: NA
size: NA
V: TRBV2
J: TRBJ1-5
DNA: TGTGCCAGCAGTCCGGGGCAAAGCGGCAATCAGCCCCAGCATTTT
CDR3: CASSPGQSGNQPQHF

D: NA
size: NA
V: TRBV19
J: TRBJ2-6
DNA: TGTGCCAGTAGTCCCCAGAAAGGTTTTACCGGGGCCAACGTCCTGACTTTC
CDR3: CASSPQKGFTGANVLTF

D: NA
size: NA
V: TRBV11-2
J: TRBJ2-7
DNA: TGTGCCAGCAGTAACTACAGGGACGAGCAGTACTTC
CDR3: CASSNYRDEQYF

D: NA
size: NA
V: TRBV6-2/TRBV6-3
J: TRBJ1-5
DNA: TGTGCCAGCAGTTACGCGGGGGCTGACAATCAGCCCCAGCATTTT
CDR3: CASSYAGADNQPQHF

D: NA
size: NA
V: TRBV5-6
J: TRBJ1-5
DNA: TGTGCCAGCAGCTTGACCACAGGGTCTCGGCAGCCCCAGCATTTT
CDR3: CASSLTTGSRQPQHF

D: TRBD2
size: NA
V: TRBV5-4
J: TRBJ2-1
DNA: TGTGCCAGCAGCTTGGGGCTAGCGGGTCTATATGAGCAGTTCTTC
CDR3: CASSLGLAGLYEQFF

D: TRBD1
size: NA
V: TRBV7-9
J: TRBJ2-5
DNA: TGTGCCAGCAGCTTAGCGGAACTGACAGGGGGTCAAGAGACCCAGTACTTC
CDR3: CASSLAELTGGQETQYF

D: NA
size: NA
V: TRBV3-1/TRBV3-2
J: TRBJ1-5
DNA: TGTGCCAGCAGCCAAACAGCCAGCAATCAGCCCCAGCATTTT
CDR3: CASSQTASNQPQHF

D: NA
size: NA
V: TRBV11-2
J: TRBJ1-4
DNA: TGTGCCAGCAGCTTGGCCGTTAGGGTTAATGAAAAACTGTTTTTT
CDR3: CASSLAVRVNEKLFF

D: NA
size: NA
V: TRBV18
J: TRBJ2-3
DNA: TGTGCCAGCTCACCACGTGTGCCAGATACGCAGTATTTT
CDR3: CASSPRVPDTQYF

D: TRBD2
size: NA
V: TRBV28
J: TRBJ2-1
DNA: TGTGCCAGCAGCCTCGGACTAGCGGGACACAATGAGCAGTTCTTC
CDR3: CASSLGLAGHNEQFF

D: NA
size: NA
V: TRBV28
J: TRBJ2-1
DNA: TGTGCCAGCAGTTTTGAAGGCAATGAGCAGTTCTTC
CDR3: CASSFEGNEQFF

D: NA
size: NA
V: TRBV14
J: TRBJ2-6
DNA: TGTGCCAGCAGCCATTTAATTCGGACGTCTGGGGCCAACGTCCTGACTTTC
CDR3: CASSHLIRTSGANVLTF

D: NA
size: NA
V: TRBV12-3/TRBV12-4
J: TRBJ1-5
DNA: TGTGCCAGCAGCTGGGACCAATATCAGCCCCAGCATTTT
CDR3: CASSWDQYQPQHF

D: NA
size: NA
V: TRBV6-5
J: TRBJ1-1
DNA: TGTGCCAGCAGGGGGACGGGCCGTGAAGCTTTCTTT
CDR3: CASRGTGREAFF

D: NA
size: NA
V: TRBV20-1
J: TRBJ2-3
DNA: TGCAGTGCTAGCACAGATACGCAGTATTTT
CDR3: CSASTDTQYF

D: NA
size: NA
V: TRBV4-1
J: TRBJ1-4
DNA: TGCGCCAGCAGCTTCCGGGTCTTAAATGAAAAACTGTTTTTT
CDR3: CASSFRVLNEKLFF

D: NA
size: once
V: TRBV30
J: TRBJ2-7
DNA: TGTGCCTGGAGCGGGGGAGCCGGAGACGAGCAGTACTTC
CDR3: CAWSGGAGDEQYF

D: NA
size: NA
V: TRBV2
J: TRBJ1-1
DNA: TGTGCCAGCTGGATGAACACTGAAGCTTTCTTT
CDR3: CASWMNTEAFF

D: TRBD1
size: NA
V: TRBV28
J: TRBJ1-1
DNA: TGTGCCAGCAGTAACCTGGGACAGGAAGCTTTCTTT
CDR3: CASSNLGQEAFF

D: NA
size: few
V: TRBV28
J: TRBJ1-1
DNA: TGTGCCAGCAGTTCCTTCTACCGGGATTCCCTAGGTGACACTGAAGCTTTCTTT
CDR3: CASSSFYRDSLGDTEAFF

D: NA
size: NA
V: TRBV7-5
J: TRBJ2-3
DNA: TGTGTCAGAAGCACCCAATATAGACTAGCGGCTAGCACAGATACGCAGTATTTT
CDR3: CVRSTQYRLAASTDTQYF

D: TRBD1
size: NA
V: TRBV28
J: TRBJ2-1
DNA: TGTGCCAGCGGCCGGGACAGGGAATTGGATGAGCAGTTCTTC
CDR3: CASGRDRELDEQFF

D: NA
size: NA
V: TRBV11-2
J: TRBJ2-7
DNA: TGTGCCAGCAGCTTAGGTTTCTACGAGCAGTACTTC
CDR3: CASSLGFYEQYF

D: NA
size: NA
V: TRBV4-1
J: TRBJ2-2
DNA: TGCGCCAGCAGCCAACCCCAATCCTCTAGCACCGGGGAGCTGTTTTTT
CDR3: CASSQPQSSSTGELFF

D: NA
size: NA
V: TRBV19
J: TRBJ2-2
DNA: TGTGCCAGTAGTACGGGCGGGGAGAACACCGGGGAGCTGTTTTTT
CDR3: CASSTGGENTGELFF

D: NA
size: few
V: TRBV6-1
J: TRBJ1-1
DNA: TGTGCCAGCAGTGAATATGAAGCTTTCTTT
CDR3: CASSEYEAFF

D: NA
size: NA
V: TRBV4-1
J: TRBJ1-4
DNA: TGCGCCAGCAGCACCCCAAGCTCGAGTCCGGCAACTAATGAAAAACTGTTTTTT
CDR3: CASSTPSSSPATNEKLFF

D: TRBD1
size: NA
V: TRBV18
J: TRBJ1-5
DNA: TGTGCCAGCTCACAGGGGGCCCAAGAAACCTATAGCAATCAGCCCCAGCATTTT
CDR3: CASSQGAQETYSNQPQHF

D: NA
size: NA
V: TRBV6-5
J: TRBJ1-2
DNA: TGTGCCAGCAGTTACAGGAAGAACTATGGCTACACCTTC
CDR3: CASSYRKNYGYTF

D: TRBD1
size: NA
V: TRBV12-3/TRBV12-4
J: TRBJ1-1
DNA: TGTGCCAGCAGAGGTACAGGGGAGGCTGAAGCTTTCTTT
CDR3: CASRGTGEAEAFF

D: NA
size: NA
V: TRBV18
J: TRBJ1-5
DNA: TGTGCCAGCTCCCCGAGCTCGAGCGGTCAGCCCCAGCATTTT
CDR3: CASSPSSSGQPQHF

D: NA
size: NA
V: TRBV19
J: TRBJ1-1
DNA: TGTGCCAGTAGTATCACGGTGAACACTGAAGCTTTCTTT
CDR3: CASSITVNTEAFF

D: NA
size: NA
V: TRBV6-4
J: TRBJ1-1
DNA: TGTGCCACCACCGGACGGACTCCCGTGAACACTGAAGCTTTCTTT
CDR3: CATTGRTPVNTEAFF

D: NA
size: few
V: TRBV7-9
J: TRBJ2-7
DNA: TGTGCCAGCAGCTTGGGCAGGAGAACCTACGAGCAGTACTTC
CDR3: CASSLGRRTYEQYF

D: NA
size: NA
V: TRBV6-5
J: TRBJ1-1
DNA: TGTGCCAGCAGTTACTCGATCTTGGGACTGAACACTGAAGCTTTCTTT
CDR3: CASSYSILGLNTEAFF

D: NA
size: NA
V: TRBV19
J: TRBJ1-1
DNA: TGTGCCAGTAGTACTATTAACGGGGGAGAGGCTTTCTTT
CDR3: CASSTINGGEAFF

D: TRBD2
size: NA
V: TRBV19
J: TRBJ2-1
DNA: TGTGCCAGTACCACCCTAGCGGGGGGACCCCAGGGGCAGTTCTTC
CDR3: CASTTLAGGPQGQFF

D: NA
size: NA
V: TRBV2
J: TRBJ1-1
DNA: TGTGCCAGCAGGAGGGTTCCGAACACTGAAGCTTTCTTT
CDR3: CASRRVPNTEAFF

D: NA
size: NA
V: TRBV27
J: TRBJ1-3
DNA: TGTGCCAGCAGGTCCCAGGGTGGGGGAAACACCATATATTTT
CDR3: CASRSQGGGNTIYF

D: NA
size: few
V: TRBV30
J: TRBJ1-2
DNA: TGTGCCTGGAGTGTCCTCCGGGGCCCTAAATGGGGCTACACCTTC
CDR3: CAWSVLRGPKWGYTF

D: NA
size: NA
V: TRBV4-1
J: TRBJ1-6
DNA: TGCGCCAGCAGCCAATTCCAACAGTTCAGCTCCTATAATTCACCCCTCCACTTT
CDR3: CASSQFQQFSSYNSPLHF

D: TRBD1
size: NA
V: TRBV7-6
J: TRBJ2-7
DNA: TGTGCCAGCAGCCAAGGACAGGGATCGTTCTACGAGCAGTACTTC
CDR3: CASSQGQGSFYEQYF

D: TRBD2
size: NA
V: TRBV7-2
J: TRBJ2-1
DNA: TGTGCCAGCAGTACGACTAGCGGGGGGGGTTACAATGAGCAGTTCTTC
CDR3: CASSTTSGGGYNEQFF

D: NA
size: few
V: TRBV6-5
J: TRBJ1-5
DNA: TGTGCCAGCAGCCGGGACAAATACCAGCCCCAGCATTTT
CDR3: CASSRDKYQPQHF

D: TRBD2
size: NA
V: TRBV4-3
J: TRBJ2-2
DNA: TGCGCCAGCAGCTCCCGGACTAGCGGGGGCTCCAACACCGGGGAGCTGTTTTTT
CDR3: CASSSRTSGGSNTGELFF

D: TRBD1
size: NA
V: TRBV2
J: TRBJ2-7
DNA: TGTGCCAGCAGTGTGGGACAGGGCTCCTACGAGCAGTACTTC
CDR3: CASSVGQGSYEQYF

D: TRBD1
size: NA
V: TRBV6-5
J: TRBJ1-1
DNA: TGTGCCTGTACAGGGGGCGCTTTGACTGAAGCTTTCTTT
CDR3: CACTGGALTEAFF

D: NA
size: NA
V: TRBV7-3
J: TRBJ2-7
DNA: TGTGCCAGCAGCTTCAGTCTGAGCTCCTACGAGCAGTACTTC
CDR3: CASSFSLSSYEQYF

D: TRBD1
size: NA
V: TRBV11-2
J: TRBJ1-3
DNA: TGTGCCAGCAGCAGTGACAGGGGAGGAAACACCATATATTTT
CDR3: CASSSDRGGNTIYF

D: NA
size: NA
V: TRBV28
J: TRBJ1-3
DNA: TGTGCTACCAGGGATCTTGGAAACACCATATATTTT
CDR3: CATRDLGNTIYF

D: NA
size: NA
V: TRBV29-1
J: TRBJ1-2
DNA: TGCAGCGTTGAGACTGGACGGGGGTTTCGTGGCTACACCTTC
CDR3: CSVETGRGFRGYTF

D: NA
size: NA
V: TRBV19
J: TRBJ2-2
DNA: TGTGCCAGTACCCCAGGGACTTTCTACACCGGGGAGCTGTTTTTT
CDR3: CASTPGTFYTGELFF

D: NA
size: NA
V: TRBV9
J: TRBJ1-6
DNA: TGTGCCAGCGGCGGGGAGGGATCGGGATCACCCCTCCACTTT
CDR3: CASGGEGSGSPLHF

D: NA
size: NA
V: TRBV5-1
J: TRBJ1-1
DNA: TGCGCCAGCAGCCCCCGGCCCGGGACGGGGATTGGTAGCACTGAAGCTTTCTTT
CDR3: CASSPRPGTGIGSTEAFF

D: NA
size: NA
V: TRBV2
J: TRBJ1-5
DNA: TGTGCCAGCACGGCGGCGGGCAATCAGCCCCAGCATTTT
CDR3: CASTAAGNQPQHF

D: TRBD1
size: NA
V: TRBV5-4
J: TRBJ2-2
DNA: TGTGCCAGCAGCTTAGGACAGGGCAACACCGGGGAGCTGTTTTTT
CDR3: CASSLGQGNTGELFF

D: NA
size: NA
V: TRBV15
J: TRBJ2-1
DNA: TGTGCCACCAGCAGAGGGGTGGGTGGTGATGAGCAGTTCTTC
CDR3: CATSRGVGGDEQFF

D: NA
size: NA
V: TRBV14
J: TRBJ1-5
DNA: TGTGCCAGCAGCCGCCCGGGACAGCCCCAGCATTTT
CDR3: CASSRPGQPQHF